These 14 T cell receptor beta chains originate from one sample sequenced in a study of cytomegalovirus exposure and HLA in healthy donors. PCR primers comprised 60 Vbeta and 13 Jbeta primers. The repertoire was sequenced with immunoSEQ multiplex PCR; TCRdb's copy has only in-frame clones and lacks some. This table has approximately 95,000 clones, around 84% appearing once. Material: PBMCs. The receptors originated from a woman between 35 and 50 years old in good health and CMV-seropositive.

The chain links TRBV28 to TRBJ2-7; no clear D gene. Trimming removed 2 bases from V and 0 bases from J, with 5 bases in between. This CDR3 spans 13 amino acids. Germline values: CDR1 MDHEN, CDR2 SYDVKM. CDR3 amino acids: CASSLGSSYEQYF. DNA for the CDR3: TGTGCCAGCAGTTTAGGCAGCTCCTACGAGCAGTACTTC. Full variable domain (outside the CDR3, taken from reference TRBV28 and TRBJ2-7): DVKVTQSSRYLVKRTGEKVFLECVQDMDHENMFWYRQDPGLGLRLIYFSYDVKMKEKGDIPEGYSVSREKKERFSLILESASTNQTSMYLCASSLGSSYEQYFGPGTRLTVT.

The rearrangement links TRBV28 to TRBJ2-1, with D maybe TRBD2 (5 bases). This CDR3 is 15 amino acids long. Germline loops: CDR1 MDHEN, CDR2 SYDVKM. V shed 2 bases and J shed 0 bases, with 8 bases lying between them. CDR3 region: CASSLARDSYNEQFF. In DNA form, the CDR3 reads TGTGCCAGCAGTTTAGCGAGGGACTCCTACAATGAGCAGTTCTTC.

The CDR3 DNA is TGCGCCAGCAGCTTGACTAGCGGATCCTACGAGCAGTACTTC. Protein product: CASSLTSGSYEQYF. This chain joins TRBV5-1 and TRBJ2-7; 8 nucleotides align to TRBD2. Germline values: CDR1 SGHRS, CDR2 YFSETQ. The V gene end was trimmed by 1 base and the J gene end by 1 base; junction bases not matched to a gene: 1. This CDR3 is 14 amino acids long.

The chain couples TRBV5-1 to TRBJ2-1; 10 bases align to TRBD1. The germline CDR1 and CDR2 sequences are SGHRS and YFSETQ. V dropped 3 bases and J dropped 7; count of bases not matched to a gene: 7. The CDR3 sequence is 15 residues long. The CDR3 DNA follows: TGCGCCAGCAGCTACGACAGGGGGCTAGGGAATGAGCAGTTCTTC. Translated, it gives CASSYDRGLGNEQFF.

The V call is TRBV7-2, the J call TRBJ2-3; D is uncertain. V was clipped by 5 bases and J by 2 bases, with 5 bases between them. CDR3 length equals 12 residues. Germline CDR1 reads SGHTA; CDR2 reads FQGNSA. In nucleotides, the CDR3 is TGTGCCAGCAGCCAAAACACAGATACGCAGTATTTT. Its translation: CASSQNTDTQYF. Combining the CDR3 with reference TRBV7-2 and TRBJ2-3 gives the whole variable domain GAGVSQSPSNKVTEKGKDVELRCDPISGHTALYWYRQSLGQGLEFLIYFQGNSAPDKSGLPSDRFSAERTGGSVSTLTIQRTQQEDSAVYLCASSQNTDTQYFGPGTRLTVL.

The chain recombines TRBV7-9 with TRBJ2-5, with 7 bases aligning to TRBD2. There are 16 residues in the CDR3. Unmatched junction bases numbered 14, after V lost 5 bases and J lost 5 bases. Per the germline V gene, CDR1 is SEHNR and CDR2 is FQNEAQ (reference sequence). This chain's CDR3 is CASSPLGLGEGETQYF. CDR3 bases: TGTGCCAGCAGCCCCCTCGGCCTAGGGGAGGGCGAGACCCAGTACTTC. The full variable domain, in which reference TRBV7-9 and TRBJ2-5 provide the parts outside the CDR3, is DTGVSQNPRHKITKRGQNVTFRCDPISEHNRLYWYRQTLGQGPEFLTYFQNEAQLEKSRLLSDRFSAERPKGSFSTLEIQRTEQGDSAMYLCASSPLGLGEGETQYFGPGTRLLVL.

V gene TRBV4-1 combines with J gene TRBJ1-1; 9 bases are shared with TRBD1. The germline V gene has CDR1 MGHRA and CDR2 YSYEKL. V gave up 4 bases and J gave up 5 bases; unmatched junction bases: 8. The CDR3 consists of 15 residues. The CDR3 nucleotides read TGCGCCAGCAGCCCAACGGGACAGGGTAGGACTGAAGCTTTCTTT. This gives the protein CASSPTGQGRTEAFF.

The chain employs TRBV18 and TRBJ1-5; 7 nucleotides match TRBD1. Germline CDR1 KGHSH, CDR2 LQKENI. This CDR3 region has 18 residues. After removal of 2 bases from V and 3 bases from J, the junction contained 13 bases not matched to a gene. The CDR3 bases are TGTGCCAGCTCACCAGGAAAGGGGGCGTTGAGAAACAATCAGCCCCAGCATTTT. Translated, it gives CASSPGKGALRNNQPQHF.

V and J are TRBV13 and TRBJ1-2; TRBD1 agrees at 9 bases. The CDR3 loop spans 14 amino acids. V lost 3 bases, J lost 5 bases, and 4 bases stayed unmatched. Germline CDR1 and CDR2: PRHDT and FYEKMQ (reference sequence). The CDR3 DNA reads TGTGCCAGCAGCTTGGGGGACAGGGATTATGGCTACACCTTC. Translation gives CASSLGDRDYGYTF. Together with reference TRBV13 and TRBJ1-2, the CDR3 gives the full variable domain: AAGVIQSPRHLIKEKRETATLKCYPIPRHDTVYWYQQGPGQDPQFLISFYEKMQSDKGSIPDRFSAQQFSDYHSELNMSSLELGDSALYFCASSLGDRDYGYTFGSGTRLTVV.

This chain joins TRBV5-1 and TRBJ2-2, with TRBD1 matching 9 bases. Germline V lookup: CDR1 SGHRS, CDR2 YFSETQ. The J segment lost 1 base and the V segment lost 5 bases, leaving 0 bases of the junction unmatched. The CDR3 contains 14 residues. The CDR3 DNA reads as TGCGCCAGCAGGGGACAGGGGAACACCGGGGAGCTGTTTTTT. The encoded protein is CASRGQGNTGELFF.

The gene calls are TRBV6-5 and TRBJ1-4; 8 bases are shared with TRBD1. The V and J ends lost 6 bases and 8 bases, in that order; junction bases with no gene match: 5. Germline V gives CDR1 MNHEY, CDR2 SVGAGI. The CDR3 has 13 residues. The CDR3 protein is CASRDRAREKLFF. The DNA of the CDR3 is TGTGCCAGCAGGGACAGGGCACGAGAAAAACTGTTTTTT.

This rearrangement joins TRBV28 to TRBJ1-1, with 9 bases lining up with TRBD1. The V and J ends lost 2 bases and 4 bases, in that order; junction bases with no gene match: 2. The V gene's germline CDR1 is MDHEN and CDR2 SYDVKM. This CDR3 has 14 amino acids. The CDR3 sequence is CASSLIQGATEAFF. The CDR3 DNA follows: TGTGCCAGCAGTTTAATACAGGGGGCCACTGAAGCTTTCTTT.

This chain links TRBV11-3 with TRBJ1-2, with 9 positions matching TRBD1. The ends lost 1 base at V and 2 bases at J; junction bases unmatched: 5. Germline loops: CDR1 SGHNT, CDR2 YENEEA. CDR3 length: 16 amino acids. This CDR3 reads CASSLGGTGSNYGYTF. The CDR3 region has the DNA TGTGCCAGCAGCTTAGGGGGGACAGGGAGCAACTATGGCTACACCTTC. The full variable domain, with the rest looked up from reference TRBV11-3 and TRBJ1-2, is EAGVVQSPRYKIIEKKQPVAFWCNPISGHNTLYWYLQNLGQGPELLIRYENEEAVDDSQLPKDRFSAERLKGVDSTLKIQPAELGDSAVYLCASSLGGTGSNYGYTFGSGTRLTVV.

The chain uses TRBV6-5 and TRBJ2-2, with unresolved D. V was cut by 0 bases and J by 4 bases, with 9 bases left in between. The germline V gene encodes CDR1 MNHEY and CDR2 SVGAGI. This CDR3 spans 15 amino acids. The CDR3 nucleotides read TGTGCCAGCAGTTACTCCCCGACTTTCACCGGGGAGCTGTTTTTT. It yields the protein CASSYSPTFTGELFF.